One and the same sample provided the 2 T cell receptor beta chains below, sequenced in a study of CD8+ T cells in alopecia areata. cDNA reverse transcribed from extracted RNA served as the sequencing template. Repertoires were generated with immunoSEQ multiplex PCR, while TCRdb's copy carries only in-frame clones and drops some. This repertoire shows about 180,000 clones, 50% to 60% found once; its top ten account for approximately 14%. Specimen: CD4+ T cells sorted from blood, collected at week 0. These receptors were collected from a human donor with alopecia areata.

This chain links TRBV5-6 with TRBJ1-1, with TRBD1 matching over 10 bases. The length of the CDR3 is 18 residues. V was pared by 4 bases and J by 0 bases, with 12 bases of the junction left unmatched. Per the germline V gene, CDR1 is SGHDT and CDR2 is YYEEEE. The CDR3 protein is CASSSRTGGAVMNTEAFF. In DNA, the CDR3 is TGTGCCAGCAGCAGCAGGACAGGGGGTGCGGTAATGAACACTGAAGCTTTCTTT. The full variable domain, completed using reference TRBV5-6 and TRBJ1-1, is DAGVTQSPTHLIKTRGQQVTLRCSPKSGHDTVSWYQQALGQGPQFIFQYYEEEERQRGNFPDRFSGHQFPNYSSELNVNALLLGDSALYLCASSSRTGGAVMNTEAFFGQGTRLTVV.

The chain carries TRBV30 and TRBJ1-2, with D uncertain. V lost 3 bases and J 6 bases, leaving 11 bases between the germline ends. Germline lookup yields CDR1 GTSNPN and CDR2 SVGIG (reference sequence). The CDR3 length is 12 residues. The CDR3 spells CAWRRAGHGYTF. In DNA, the CDR3 is TGTGCCTGGAGGAGGGCCGGTCATGGCTACACCTTC.